This T cell receptor beta chain derives from a study of blood T cells in healthy people across ages. This clonotype was seen more than once but under ten times. For the second PCR, which ran for 7 to 11 cycles, a sample-barcoded 5' primer and a J-beta primer mix were used. TCRdb re-analysed the 5' RACE reads in MiXCR, keeping a single row per CDR3 protein. The sample includes roughly 500,000 distinct CDR3 sequences, 24% of them seen just once. This CDR3 spans 11 amino acids. CDR1 and CDR2 from the germline V gene are ENHRY and SYGVKD. This same sample was also part of a study on T cells of mothers and their children.

Sequencing was done on a sample of blood. This clonotype was sampled from a boy younger than 18 in good health. This chain links TRBV10-3 with TRBJ2-5, with D unclear. The DNA end favors TRBJ2-1, so the J call may be wrong. The CDR3 loop reads CAIKRLNEQFF. CDR3 DNA: TGTGCCATCAAAAGGCTCAATGAGCAGTTCTTC.